This T cell receptor (beta chain) was obtained from a study of blood T cells in healthy people across ages. Every donor gave 9.5 to 10 milliliters of peripheral blood. The V end lost 1 base, the J end lost 5 bases, and 6 bases lay between the germline ends. The CDR3 is 12 amino acids. CDR1 LGHDT and CDR2 YNNKEL come from the germline V gene (reference sequence). Through a sample-barcoded 5' primer and a J-beta primer mix, a second PCR was run for roughly 7 to 12 cycles. TCRdb analysed the 5' RACE reads with MiXCR anew, one entry per CDR3 protein. Among 380,000 or so distinct CDR3 sequences, more than 45% were seen once, and the ten largest hold around 49%.

The sample consisted of blood. V usage is TRBV3-1 and J usage is TRBJ2-7, with D hard to call. The receptor was derived from a man aged 55-75 years in good health. CDR3 protein: CASSQGNNEQYF. CDR3 coding DNA: TGTGCCAGCAGCCAAGGCAACAACGAGCAGTACTTC.